This entry describes one T cell receptor (beta chain). This specimen belongs to a study of brain T cells in children with intractable seizures. Sequenced by immunoSEQ multiplex PCR; TCRdb stores in-frame clones only, minus some. The sample carries 35,000 to 50,000 clones, roughly 90% recorded once. This sequence was found in a girl between 2 and 10 years old with tuberous sclerosis and intractable seizures. Sequencing used peripheral blood, obtained at surgery.

This chain's CDR3 is CASSLEGQGQETQYF. The CDR3 bases are TGTGCCAGCAGCTTAGAAGGGCAGGGACAAGAGACCCAGTACTTC. The chain carries TRBV7-9 and TRBJ2-5; possibly TRBD1 for D (5 bases). Germline V lookup: CDR1 SEHNR, CDR2 FQNEAQ (reference sequence). This CDR3 has 15 amino acids. With 1 base removed from V and 2 bases from J, the gap between germline ends came to 11 bases.